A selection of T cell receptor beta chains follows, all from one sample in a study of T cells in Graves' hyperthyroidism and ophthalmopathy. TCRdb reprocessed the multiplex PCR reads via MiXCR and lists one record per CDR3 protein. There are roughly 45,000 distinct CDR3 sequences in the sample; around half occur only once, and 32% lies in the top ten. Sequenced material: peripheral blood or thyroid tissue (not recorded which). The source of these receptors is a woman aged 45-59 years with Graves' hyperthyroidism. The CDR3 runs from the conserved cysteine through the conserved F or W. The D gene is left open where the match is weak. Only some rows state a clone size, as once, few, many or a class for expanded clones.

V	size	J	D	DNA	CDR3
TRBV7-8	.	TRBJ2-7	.	TGTGCCAGCAGCATCGGACAGGCCCGGGGGGGGGAGCAGTACTTC	CASSIGQARGGEQYF
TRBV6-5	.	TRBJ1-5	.	TGTGCCAGCAGTACCCGAAGGGGCAGTCAGCCCCAGCATTTT	CASSTRRGSQPQHF
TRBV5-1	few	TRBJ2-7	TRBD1	TGCGCCAGCAGTTTGGACAGGGGTCACTACGAGCAGTACTTC	CASSLDRGHYEQYF
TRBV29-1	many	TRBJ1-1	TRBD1	TGCAGCGCCCCCGGGACAGCGGCAACGGGGAACACTGAAGCTTTCTTT	CSAPGTAATGNTEAFF
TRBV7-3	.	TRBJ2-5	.	.	CASSPVPTGELFFGETQYF
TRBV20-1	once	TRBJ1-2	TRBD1	TGCAGTGCTAGAGGGGGACAGGGCAAGGGCTACACCTTC	CSARGGQGKGYTF
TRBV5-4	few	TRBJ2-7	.	TGTGCCAGCAGCTGGGACAGCGGGAGCTACGAGCAGTACTTC	CASSWDSGSYEQYF
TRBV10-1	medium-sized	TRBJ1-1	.	TGCGCCAGCAGTGTAGGACCCTGGGACACTGAAGCTTTCTTT	CASSVGPWDTEAFF
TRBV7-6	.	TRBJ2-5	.	TGTGCCAGCAGCTTAGCCGGGAGGGGGCGCCTTCAAGAGACCCAGTACTTC	CASSLAGRGRLQETQYF
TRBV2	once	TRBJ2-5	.	TGTGCCAGCACCAAACTCCAAGGGTTAGAGACCCAGTACTTC	CASTKLQGLETQYF
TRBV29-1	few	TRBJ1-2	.	TGCAGCGTTGAGGGTCGGGGCTACACCTTC	CSVEGRGYTF
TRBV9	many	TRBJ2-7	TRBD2	TGTGCCAGCAGCGTAGGGGCTAGCGGGAGCCACGAGCAGTACTTC	CASSVGASGSHEQYF
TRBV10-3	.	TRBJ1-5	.	TGTGCCATCGGGGGTGCGGATCAGCCCCAGCATTTT	CAIGGADQPQHF
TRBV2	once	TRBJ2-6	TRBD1	TGTGCCAGCGAGGGACAGGGCTCTGGGGCCAACGTCCTGACTTTC	CASEGQGSGANVLTF
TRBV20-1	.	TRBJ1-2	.	TGCAGTGCTAGTCGGGGGCTGTTTTCTGACTATGGCTACATCTTC	CSASRGLFSDYGYIF
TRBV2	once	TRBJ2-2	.	TGTGCCAGCAGGGCGGGACACGACACCGGGGAGCTGTTTTTC	CASRAGHDTGELFF
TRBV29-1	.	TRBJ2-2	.	TGCAGCAGTTCCGACAGGACCGGGGAGCTGTTTTTT	CSSSDRTGELFF
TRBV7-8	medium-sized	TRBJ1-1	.	TGTGCCAGCAGCTTACCAGGCAGTCGGAACACTGAAGCTTTCTTT	CASSLPGSRNTEAFF
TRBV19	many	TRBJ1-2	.	TGTGCCAGTAACATCGGGGGACACTTTAACTATGGCTACACCTTC	CASNIGGHFNYGYTF
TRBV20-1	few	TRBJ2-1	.	TGCAGTGCTAGAACCGACTCCCACGTGCAGTTCTTC	CSARTDSHVQFF
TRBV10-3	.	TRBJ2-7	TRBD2	TGTGCCACCCTGGATGGGACTAGCGGATCCTACGAGCAGTACTTC	CATLDGTSGSYEQYF
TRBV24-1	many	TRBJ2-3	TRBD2	TGTGCCACAGCCCGGACTAGCGGGTCCGCAGATACGCAGTATTTT	CATARTSGSADTQYF
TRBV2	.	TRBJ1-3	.	TGTGCCAGCAGGGAACAGGGTTCCGGAAACACCATATATTTT	CASREQGSGNTIYF
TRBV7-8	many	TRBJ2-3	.	TGTGCCAGCAGCTTTGACAGACCGACTAGCACAGATACGCAGTATTTT	CASSFDRPTSTDTQYF
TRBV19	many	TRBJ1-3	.	TGTGCCAGTAGTCCACAGGCATTCTCTGGAAACACCATATATTTT	CASSPQAFSGNTIYF
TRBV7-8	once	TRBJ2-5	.	TGTGCCAGCAGCCCTCTTAGGAGTAGCGAGACCCAGTACTTC	CASSPLRSSETQYF
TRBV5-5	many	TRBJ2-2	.	TGTGCCAGCAGCACGGACAGCCCGAACACCGGGGAGCTGTTTTTT	CASSTDSPNTGELFF
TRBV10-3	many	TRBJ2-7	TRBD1	TGTGCCATCAGGGCCGCAGGGGGCGAGCAGTACTTC	CAIRAAGGEQYF
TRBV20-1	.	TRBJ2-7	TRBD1	TGCAGTGCTAGATCGACAGGGGGCATGGGCGAGCAGTACTTC	CSARSTGGMGEQYF
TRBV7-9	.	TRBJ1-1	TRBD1	TGTGCCAGCAGCGTCCGACAGGGGGGGGATCAGGCTTTCTTT	CASSVRQGGDQAFF
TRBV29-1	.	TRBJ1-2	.	TGCAGCTTGTACCCCGGACACTATGGCTACACCTTC	CSLYPGHYGYTF
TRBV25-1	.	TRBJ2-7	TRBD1	TGTGCCAGCAGGCCGGGACAGGCGTACGAGCAGTACTTC	CASRPGQAYEQYF
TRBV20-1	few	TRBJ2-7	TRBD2	TGCAGTGCTATTGCCGGGACTAGCGGTCGGGCCGAGCAGTACTTC	CSAIAGTSGRAEQYF
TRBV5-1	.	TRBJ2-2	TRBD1	TGCGCCAGCAGTCCTCCGGTTGGGACAGGGAACACCGGGGGGCTGTTTTTT	CASSPPVGTGNTGGLFF
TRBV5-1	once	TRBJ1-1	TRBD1	TGCGCCAGCAGCAACGACAGGGGGCAGGGGAACACTGAAGCTTTCTTT	CASSNDRGQGNTEAFF
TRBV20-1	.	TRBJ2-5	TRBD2	TGCAGTGCTAAGCGGGAGGGGACCCAGTACTTC	CSAKREGTQYF